The 17 T cell receptor beta chains in this list originate from one sample, sequenced in a study of CD8+ T cells in alopecia areata. It was cDNA, reverse transcribed from extracted RNA, that served as the sequencing template. Sequenced by immunoSEQ multiplex PCR; TCRdb stores in-frame clones only, minus some. Altogether about 76,000 clones are present, 29% being singletons, with the ten largest covering about 16%. Treatment meaning: oral pan-JAK inhibitor, 5-10 mg twice daily. The source was CD8+ T cells sorted from blood, collected at week 4, from a patient treated with tofacitinib. These TCRs come from a human donor with alopecia areata.

The J gene is TRBJ1-1, the V gene TRBV7-8; D is possibly TRBD1 (5 bases). From germline, CDR1 is SGHVS and CDR2 FQNEAQ. This CDR3 comprises 15 residues. Trimming left V 5 bases short and J 5 bases short, with 18 bases between. The CDR3 region is CASSPTWGERTEAFF. CDR3 in DNA: TGTGCCAGCAGCCCCACATGGGGGGAAAGGACTGAAGCTTTCTTT.

This clone has a handful of counts. A single base is all that separates this from a far larger clone, so a read error is likely. V is TRBV5-6 and J is TRBJ2-7; possible D gene TRBD2, 7 bases. This CDR3 has 12 amino acids. V lost 4 bases to trimming and J lost 6 bases, with 11 bases between them. Germline CDR1 and CDR2: SGHDT and YYEEEE. The CDR3 sequence is CASSPRGAEQYF. The CDR3 nucleotides read TGTGCCAGCAGCCCCCGGGGGGCCGAGCAGTACTTC.

This clone was counted only a few times. The rearrangement links TRBV4-1 to TRBJ2-5; D not certain. Germline lookup yields CDR1 MGHRA and CDR2 YSYEKL. Between the trimmed V and J ends, which lost 4 bases and 1 base, there was a span of 10 bases. The CDR3 runs to 14 residues. CDR3 sequence (DNA): TGCGCCAGCAGCCGAGCAGCGTTCCAAGAGACCCAGTACTTC. This codes for CASSRAAFQETQYF.

The chain recombines TRBV29-1 with TRBJ2-7; 9 bases align to TRBD2. The CDR3 runs to 13 residues. Germline V gene sequence: CDR1 SQVTM, CDR2 ANQGSEA. Unmatched junction bases numbered 3, after V lost 4 bases and J lost 2 bases. CDR3 sequence (DNA): TGCAGCGTTGTGTCTAGCGGGACCTACGAGCAGTACTTC. Translation gives CSVVSSGTYEQYF.

This clone turned up a few times. Here the CDR3 DNA reads TGTGCCAGCAGCGTTAGGGGGACACCTACCACCTACGAGCAGTACTTC. As protein: CASSVRGTPTTYEQYF. The rearrangement uses TRBV9 and TRBJ2-7; TRBD1 is a possible D gene (6 bases). The CDR3 runs to 16 residues. With 2 bases removed from V and 2 bases from J, the gap between germline ends came to 17 bases. Per germline, CDR1 SGDLS and CDR2 YYNGEE.

V is TRBV28 and J is TRBJ2-5, with 9 nucleotides matching TRBD2. Germline loops: CDR1 MDHEN, CDR2 SYDVKM. After removal of 6 bases from V and 1 base from J, the junction contained 9 bases not matched to a gene. This CDR3 is 16 amino acids long. CDR3 bases: TGTGCCAGCAGCGCCGGGACTAGCCTCTTCCAAGAGACCCAGTACTTC. It specifies CASSAGTSLFQETQYF.

The CDR3 DNA follows: TGTGCCAGCAGTCCCCTGGGTGCGGCGACCACAGATACGCAGTATTTT. Translating gives CASSPLGAATTDTQYF. V usage is TRBV2 and J usage is TRBJ2-3; no definite D call. Germline CDR1 SNHLY, CDR2 FYNNEI. The V end was cut by 5 bases, the J end by 2 bases, with 17 bases between. CDR3 length equals 16 residues.

The chain combines TRBV29-1 with TRBJ2-1; 7 bases align to TRBD2. Germline V gene sequence: CDR1 SQVTM, CDR2 ANQGSEA. The CDR3 loop spans 16 amino acids. Trimming removed 3 bases from V and 0 bases from J; junction bases left unmatched: 8. The CDR3 loop reads CSVDGLAESSYNEQFF. The CDR3 coding sequence is TGCAGCGTTGATGGCCTAGCGGAGAGCTCCTACAATGAGCAGTTCTTC.

The chain employs TRBV14 and TRBJ1-1; D gene unclear. V was shortened by 4 bases and J by 1 base, with 7 bases between the two germline ends. The CDR3 sequence is 13 residues long. CDR1 is SGHDN and CDR2 is FVKESK in the germline V gene. The DNA for the CDR3 is TGTGCCAGCAGCCCCACGCGGAACACTGAAGCTTTCTTT. Amino acids: CASSPTRNTEAFF.

The chain has TRBV11-2 and TRBJ2-2; possible D gene TRBD1, 6 bases. Germline values: CDR1 SGHAT, CDR2 FQNNGV. Between the trimmed V and J ends, which lost 5 bases and 6 bases, there was a span of 13 bases. The CDR3 is 14 residues long. The CDR3 reads CASSRQGIAGELFF. CDR3 DNA sequence: TGTGCCAGCAGCCGGCAGGGGATCGCCGGGGAGCTGTTTTTT.

This clone was counted between two and nine times. V usage is TRBV27 and J usage is TRBJ1-1; TRBD1 matches 10 bases. CDR1 and CDR2 (germline): MNHEY, SMNVEV (reference sequence). V shed 6 bases and J 1 base; nucleotides not matched to a gene: 5. The CDR3 loop spans 15 amino acids. The CDR3 DNA reads TGTGCCAGCAGCTGGGACAGGGGCGGGAACACTGAAGCTTTCTTT. Its translation: CASSWDRGGNTEAFF.

The genes are TRBV27 and TRBJ2-3, with TRBD2 identical over 9 bases. CDR1 and CDR2 from the germline V gene are MNHEY and SMNVEV (reference sequence). V was pared by 2 bases and J by 4 bases, with 7 bases of the junction left unmatched. This CDR3 region has 16 residues. CDR3 sequence (DNA): TGTGCCAGCAGTTTACGAGCGGGAGGTCAACCAGATACGCAGTATTTT. Residues: CASSLRAGGQPDTQYF.

This clone is a singleton in its sample. The chain carries TRBV6-5 and TRBJ2-3; D is tentatively TRBD1 or TRBD2 (5 bases each). Germline V CDR1 and CDR2: MNHEY, SVGAGI. The CDR3 has 13 residues. Trimming removed 7 bases at V and 4 bases at J, with 12 bases between. The CDR3 region has the DNA TGTGCCAGCATGGGGGATTCGCCAGATACGCAGTATTTT. This codes for CASMGDSPDTQYF.

This clone appeared a few times. Here the CDR3 reads CAWSVPRRARDGYTF. The CDR3 DNA reads as TGTGCCTGGAGTGTACCCAGGAGGGCTAGGGATGGCTACACCTTC. The rearrangement joins TRBV30 to TRBJ1-2; no firm D call. The CDR3 consists of 15 residues. V was shortened by 0 bases and J by 6 bases, with 17 bases between the two germline ends. Germline assignment: CDR1 GTSNPN and CDR2 SVGIG (reference sequence).

This chain uses TRBV9 with TRBJ2-7, with TRBD1 matching over 9 bases. V shed 0 bases and J 5 bases; nucleotides not matched to a gene: 0. CDR3 length equals 13 residues. Germline CDR1 SGDLS, CDR2 YYNGEE. CDR3 protein: CASSVGTGDEQYF. In nucleotides, the CDR3 is TGTGCCAGCAGCGTAGGGACAGGGGACGAGCAGTACTTC.

This clone was picked up a small number of times. The CDR3 here is CASSLWASGQDTQYF. DNA for the CDR3: TGTGCCAGCAGCTTATGGGCTAGCGGCCAGGATACGCAGTATTTT. V gene TRBV7-9 combines with J gene TRBJ2-3; 7 positions agree with TRBD2. Germline loops: CDR1 SEHNR, CDR2 FQNEAQ (reference sequence). V lost 2 bases to trimming and J lost 6 bases; unmatched junction nucleotides: 8. This CDR3 contains 15 residues.

The chain uses TRBV5-1 and TRBJ2-1; TRBD2 might be the D (6 bases). From germline, CDR1 is SGHRS and CDR2 YFSETQ. With 0 bases removed from V and 2 bases from J, the gap between germline ends came to 12 bases. This CDR3 spans 16 amino acids. The CDR3 region has the DNA TGCGCCAGCAGCTTGGTCCCGGGAGCCCCCTACAATGAGCAGTTCTTC. The encoded protein is CASSLVPGAPYNEQFF.